These 21 T cell receptor beta chains were sequenced from one sample in a study of persistence of HIV-infected CD4 T cells. Which antigens these TCRs recognize remains unknown. This was the immunoSEQ version 4 assay in survey mode. Sequencing used immunoSEQ multiplex PCR; TCRdb keeps in-frame clones, though not all of them. Among 35,000 to 40,000 clones listed, roughly 89% were seen once. Nonspecific anti-CD3/anti-CD28 bead stimulation represents the broad CD4+ T cell repertoire. Sorting of responding CD4+ T cells relied on upregulated CD40 ligand together with CD69. This material consisted of CD4+ T cells sorted from PBMCs after roughly 18-hour stimulation, taken from a patient who received antiretroviral therapy. Receptors were obtained from an adult man with HIV who was CMV-seropositive.

Turning to this clone: This specimen includes other DNA sequences encoding the same CDR3. The chain employs TRBV7-2 and TRBJ1-5; D is possibly TRBD1 (5 bases). From germline, CDR1 is SGHTA and CDR2 FQGNSA. The CDR3 covers 15 residues. The V gene lost 1 base and the J gene lost 0 bases, with 7 bases spanning the gap. CDR3 residues: CASSLGGRSNQPQHF. The CDR3, as DNA: TGTGCCAGCAGCTTAGGGGGCCGTAGCAATCAGCCCCAGCATTTT.

The count of this clone is one. In DNA, the CDR3 is TGTGCTAGTGGTTTCCTACAGGGGGCGCACACCGGGGAGCTGTTTTTT. The encoded protein is CASGFLQGAHTGELFF. The chain employs TRBV12-5 and TRBJ2-2, with 9 bases lining up with TRBD1. Germline assignment: CDR1 LGHNT and CDR2 FRNRAP. V was pared by 3 bases and J by 3 bases, with 5 bases of the junction left unmatched. This CDR3 has 16 amino acids.

The genes are TRBV4-1 and TRBJ1-2; no reliable D call. Trimming took 4 bases from V and 14 from J, leaving 17 bases between them. Per germline, CDR1 MGHRA and CDR2 YSYEKL. CDR3 size: 12 residues. CDR3 in DNA: TGCGCCAGCAGCCGCGTAAGAGCCGGTTTAACCTTC. It encodes CASSRVRAGLTF.

The chain joins TRBV7-2 to TRBJ2-1, with TRBD1 matching 7 bases. Germline-derived CDR1 and CDR2 are SGHTA and FQGNSA. The junction had 4 bases not matched to a gene; V was cut back by 5 bases and J by 0 bases. This CDR3 spans 15 amino acids. CDR3 bases: TGTGCCAGCAGCCCGGGACAGACCTCCTACAATGAGCAGTTCTTC. Protein product: CASSPGQTSYNEQFF. Based on the CDR3 plus reference TRBV7-2 and TRBJ2-1, the full variable domain is GAGVSQSPSNKVTEKGKDVELRCDPISGHTALYWYRQSLGQGLEFLIYFQGNSAPDKSGLPSDRFSAERTGGSVSTLTIQRTQQEDSAVYLCASSPGQTSYNEQFFGPGTRLTVL.

The chain links TRBV4-1 to TRBJ2-1; D is possibly TRBD2 (6 bases). Germline assignment: CDR1 MGHRA and CDR2 YSYEKL. The CDR3 is made up of 17 amino acids. Trimming cost V 5 bases and J 3 bases, with 20 bases left between them. In DNA, the CDR3 is TGCGCCAGCAGCAGTCCCAGGAACCTCGGGGGCTACAATGAGCAGTTCTTC. Amino acid sequence: CASSSPRNLGGYNEQFF.

The rearrangement uses TRBV3-1 (or the pseudogene TRBV3-2) and TRBJ1-4; 8 bases agree with TRBD1. The CDR3 is 16 amino acids. V shed 5 bases and J 6 bases; nucleotides not matched to a gene: 11. Germline CDR1 reads LGHDT; CDR2 reads YNNKEL (reference sequence). CDR3 nucleotide sequence: TGTGCCAGCAGCGACCGTCCCTCCAGGGGGCATGAAAAACTGTTTTTT. The encoded protein is CASSDRPSRGHEKLFF.

V usage is TRBV5-1 and J usage is TRBJ2-3; 7 bases match TRBD1. V trimming: 3 bases; J trimming: 6 bases; junction bases outside the gene matches: 7. This CDR3 has 14 amino acids. Per germline, CDR1 SGHRS and CDR2 YFSETQ. The CDR3 sequence: CASSSGQARDTQYF. Written as DNA, the CDR3 is TGCGCCAGCAGCTCCGGACAGGCCAGGGATACGCAGTATTTT.

V and J are TRBV19 and TRBJ1-5, with D perhaps matching TRBD1 (5 bases). The CDR3 is 17 residues long. V lost 4 bases, J lost 3 bases, and 19 bases lay in between. Germline CDR1 and CDR2: LNHDA and SQIVND (reference sequence). CDR3 nucleotides: TGTGCCAGTAGTAACCGGGGCGGCACGAGCTCCAATCAGCCCCAGCATTTT. Translating it yields CASSNRGGTSSNQPQHF.

The genes are TRBV27 and TRBJ1-2, with 9 bases that match TRBD1. Germline loops: CDR1 MNHEY, CDR2 SMNVEV (reference sequence). The V gene end was trimmed by 2 bases and the J gene end by 3 bases; junction bases not matched to a gene: 4. This CDR3 is built from 15 residues. The CDR3 loop reads CASSLRGTGYYGYTF. CDR3 nucleotide sequence: TGTGCCAGCAGTTTAAGGGGGACAGGGTACTATGGCTACACCTTC.

The V call is TRBV6-5, the J call TRBJ1-2; D remains unclear. Between the trimmed V and J ends, which lost 0 bases and 0 bases, there was a span of 8 bases. The CDR3 has 15 residues. Germline-derived CDR1 and CDR2 are MNHEY and SVGAGI. The CDR3 region has the DNA TGTGCCAGCAGTTACTCGAATAAGGCTAACTATGGCTACACCTTC. Its protein product is CASSYSNKANYGYTF.

The chain employs TRBV27 and TRBJ2-1, with D perhaps TRBD1 (5 bases). The CDR3 length is 15 residues. Germline V gene lookup returns CDR1 MNHEY and CDR2 SMNVEV (reference sequence). Trimming stripped 5 bases from V and 4 bases from J, with 15 bases between. For the CDR3, the DNA is TGTGCCAGCAGTATGACAGCCCCCAGATACAATGAGCAGTTCTTC. As protein: CASSMTAPRYNEQFF.

V is TRBV18 and J is TRBJ2-7, with D possibly being TRBD1 or TRBD2 (5 bases each). The CDR3 covers 13 residues. The V end was cut by 2 bases, the J end by 7 bases, with 12 bases between. Looked up from germline, CDR1 is KGHSH and CDR2 is LQKENI. CDR3 sequence reads: CASSPSQGGEQYF. The DNA for the CDR3 is TGTGCCAGCTCACCATCCCAGGGCGGGGAGCAGTACTTC.

The gene calls are TRBV9 and TRBJ1-4, with D perhaps matching TRBD1 (5 bases). The germline gives CDR1 SGDLS, CDR2 YYNGEE. V lost 3 bases and J lost 7, with 13 bases in between. The CDR3 is 14 residues long. This CDR3 is CASSGRPGREKLFF. CDR3 nucleotides: TGTGCCAGCAGCGGCCGGCCGGGACGTGAAAAACTGTTTTTT.

The V gene is TRBV30, the J gene TRBJ1-6; the match to TRBD1 covers 8 bases. Germline assignment: CDR1 GTSNPN and CDR2 SVGIG (reference sequence). Germline trimming cut 3 bases from V and 9 bases from J; bases unmatched to any gene: 13. The CDR3 is made up of 16 amino acids. CDR3 sequence: CAWRPIRGQVFSPLHF. In nucleotides, the CDR3 is TGTGCCTGGAGGCCCATCAGGGGACAGGTGTTTTCACCCCTCCACTTT.

This clone was recorded only once. This chain links TRBV20-1 with TRBJ2-1; tentatively, D is TRBD2 (6 bases). Germline V lookup: CDR1 DFQATT, CDR2 SNEGSKA (reference sequence). Trimming stripped 6 bases from V and 8 bases from J, with 11 bases between. CDR3 length equals 11 residues. This CDR3 is CSARLVDEQFF. Here the CDR3 DNA reads TGCAGTGCGAGACTAGTGGATGAGCAGTTCTTC.

The chain has TRBV10-2 and TRBJ2-7, with D tentatively TRBD2 (6 bases). The CDR3 has 13 amino acids. V lost 2 bases to trimming and J lost 7 bases, with 12 bases between them. Per the germline V gene, CDR1 is WSHSY and CDR2 is SAAADI. CDR3 DNA: TGCGCCAGCAGTGAGATAAGCGGGTGGGAGCAGTACTTC. This codes for CASSEISGWEQYF.

V is TRBV10-1 and J is TRBJ2-2, with 8 nucleotides matching TRBD1. The CDR3 sequence is 15 residues long. V was pared by 6 bases and J by 3 bases, with 6 bases of the junction left unmatched. Germline CDR1 is WNHNN and CDR2 is SYGVQD (reference sequence). The CDR3 region is CASRRDRLDTGELFF. The CDR3 DNA follows: TGCGCCAGCAGAAGGGACAGGCTAGACACCGGGGAGCTGTTTTTT.

The rearrangement uses TRBV2 and TRBJ1-6; tentatively, D is TRBD1 (5 bases). This CDR3 is 14 amino acids long. In germline, CDR1 is SNHLY, CDR2 FYNNEI. Trimming took off 9 bases at V and 8 bases at J, with 17 bases between the two ends. In DNA form, the CDR3 reads TGTGCCAGTGGCCGGGACTTTAATGATTCACCCCTCCACTTT. Protein sequence: CASGRDFNDSPLHF.

This clone was seen once. V usage is TRBV28 and J usage is TRBJ1-2; 8 positions agree with TRBD1. The germline CDR1 and CDR2 sequences are MDHEN and SYDVKM. There are 14 residues in the CDR3. J was trimmed by 4 bases and V by 3 bases; bases with no gene match: 4. CDR3: CASSLSDRGYGYTF. For the CDR3, the DNA is TGTGCCAGCAGTTTGTCCGACAGGGGCTATGGCTACACCTTC.

The J gene is TRBJ1-1, the V gene TRBV18, with D hard to call. The CDR3 sequence is 14 residues long. Between the trimmed V and J ends, which lost 6 bases and 5 bases, there was a span of 16 bases. Germline V gene sequence: CDR1 KGHSH, CDR2 LQKENI. Here the CDR3 reads CASSLYADATEAFF. CDR3 nucleotides: TGTGCCAGCTCCCTTTATGCTGACGCAACTGAAGCTTTCTTT. The complete variable domain, with remaining parts taken from reference TRBV18 and TRBJ1-1, reads NAGVMQNPRHLVRRRGQEARLRCSPMKGHSHVYWYRQLPEEGLKFMVYLQKENIIDESGMPKERFSAEFPKEGPSILRIQQVVRGDSAAYFCASSLYADATEAFFGQGTRLTVV.

V is TRBV28 and J is TRBJ2-1; TRBD2 might be the D (6 bases). This CDR3 region has 17 residues. The germline V gene encodes CDR1 MDHEN and CDR2 SYDVKM. Trimming pared 1 base from V and 6 bases from J, leaving 19 bases between. The CDR3 reads CASSLFGRGSGVNEQFF. The CDR3 DNA follows: TGTGCCAGCAGTTTATTCGGACGAGGTTCGGGGGTCAATGAGCAGTTCTTC.